The 18 T cell receptor beta chains below come from one sample, sequenced in a study of blood T cell repertoires in COVID-19 (dated by TCRdb to 2020 to 2022). The library was obtained by the immunoSEQ multiplex PCR assay. Imported from immuneACCESS, the table was reduced by TCRdb to in-frame sequences with V and J called. These copies leave out some clones; in studies compared against another copy, an unresolved V gene accounts for under half, and the cause of the remainder is not known. The sample table contains about 110,000 clones; only one count was recorded for over 80% of them. Around a sixth of the sample belongs to the ten largest clones. The sequenced material came from peripheral blood. The receptors were sampled from a woman aged 60-75 years with acute or convalescent COVID-19.

The chain recombines TRBV10-3 with TRBJ2-3; the D gene is possibly TRBD2 (5 bases). CDR3 length: 12 amino acids. The V end was cut by 4 bases, the J end by 4 bases, with 6 bases between. The germline V gene has CDR1 ENHRY and CDR2 SYGVKD. The CDR3 DNA follows: TGTGCCATCAGTGGAGGGTCAGATACGCAGTATTTT. Residues: CAISGGSDTQYF.

V and J are TRBV5-4 and TRBJ2-7; TRBD2 matches at 8 bases. Germline CDR1 and CDR2: SGHNT and YYREEE (reference sequence). After removal of 0 bases from V and 3 bases from J, the junction contained 8 bases not matched to a gene. The CDR3 is 16 residues long. Here the CDR3 DNA reads TGTGCCAGCAGCTTGGGTTCTTCGGGGGGGAACTACGAGCAGTACTTC. It specifies CASSLGSSGGNYEQYF.

The chain has TRBV7-2 and TRBJ1-1; 7 nucleotides agree with TRBD1. The V and J ends lost 4 bases and 0 bases, in that order; junction bases with no gene match: 11. This CDR3 contains 17 residues. CDR1 SGHTA and CDR2 FQGNSA come from the germline V gene. CDR3 bases: TGTGCCAGCAGCTGGAGACAGGGAACGGCAATGAACACTGAAGCTTTCTTT. Translating it yields CASSWRQGTAMNTEAFF.

This chain joins TRBV19 and TRBJ1-2, with D unclear. This CDR3 spans 12 amino acids. The germline V and J ends were trimmed by 3 bases and 4 bases, with 6 bases remaining between them. Germline V gene sequence: CDR1 LNHDA, CDR2 SQIVND (reference sequence). In DNA form, the CDR3 reads TGTGCCAGTAGTATGCGGGCCTATGGCTACACCTTC. Translating gives CASSMRAYGYTF. The variable domain in full, with the rest retrieved from reference TRBV19 and TRBJ1-2, is DGGITQSPKYLFRKEGQNVTLSCEQNLNHDAMYWYRQDPGQGLRLIYYSQIVNDFQKGDIAEGYSVSREKKESFPLTVTSAQKNPTAFYLCASSMRAYGYTFGSGTRLTVV.

CDR3 amino acids: CASSLSRVNTEAFF. In DNA form, the CDR3 reads TGTGCCAGCAGTCTGAGCCGGGTGAACACTGAAGCTTTCTTT. The chain links TRBV28 to TRBJ1-1; D uncertain. CDR1 and CDR2 from the germline V gene are MDHEN and SYDVKM. The CDR3 consists of 14 residues. Trimming stripped 5 bases from V and 0 bases from J, with 10 bases between.

In this sample, this clone turned up once. The chain links TRBV18 to TRBJ2-1, with 9 bases lining up with TRBD1. The V gene end was trimmed by 0 bases and the J gene end by 2 bases; junction bases not matched to a gene: 2. The CDR3 extends over 16 amino acids. The germline CDR1 and CDR2 sequences are KGHSH and LQKENI. Written as DNA, the CDR3 is TGTGCCAGCTCACCACCAGGACAGGGGCCCTACAATGAGCAGTTCTTC. This encodes CASSPPGQGPYNEQFF. The full variable domain, rest sourced from reference TRBV18 and TRBJ2-1, is NAGVMQNPRHLVRRRGQEARLRCSPMKGHSHVYWYRQLPEEGLKFMVYLQKENIIDESGMPKERFSAEFPKEGPSILRIQQVVRGDSAAYFCASSPPGQGPYNEQFFGPGTRLTVL.

The chain employs TRBV11-3 and TRBJ1-1; D is ambiguous. Trimming removed 7 bases at V and 5 bases at J, with 14 bases between. Per germline, CDR1 SGHNT and CDR2 YENEEA. CDR3 length: 13 residues. CDR3 nucleotide sequence: TGTGCCAGCAAAGGATTGACGGGAACTGAAGCTTTCTTT. As protein: CASKGLTGTEAFF.

The chain links TRBV13 to TRBJ2-3, with D possibly being TRBD2 (5 bases). The germline V gene has CDR1 PRHDT and CDR2 FYEKMQ (reference sequence). The CDR3 covers 14 residues. Trimming left V 2 bases short and J 2 bases short, with 8 bases between. CDR3 residues: CASSLKLVTDTQYF. DNA of the CDR3: TGTGCCAGCAGCTTAAAACTAGTCACAGATACGCAGTATTTT.

The chain recombines TRBV15 with TRBJ2-1; the D gene is possibly TRBD1 (6 bases). The germline gives CDR1 LNHNV, CDR2 YYDKDF (reference sequence). V shed 3 bases and J shed 5 bases, with 11 bases lying between them. This CDR3 has 14 amino acids. The CDR3 loop reads CATSSRDKHNEQFF. The CDR3 DNA is TGTGCCACCAGCAGCCGGGACAAACACAATGAGCAGTTCTTC.

This rearrangement joins TRBV7-9 to TRBJ2-1, with 7 bases matching TRBD2. The germline CDR1 and CDR2 sequences are SEHNR and FQNEAQ (reference sequence). This CDR3 has 17 residues. Losses at the gene ends were 2 bases for V and 5 bases for J; bases not matched to a gene: 12. The CDR3 bases are TGTGCCAGCAGCTTAAAAGGATTTCCTAGCGGAGACAATGAGCAGTTCTTC. As protein: CASSLKGFPSGDNEQFF.

The gene calls are TRBV28 and TRBJ1-5, with D possibly matching TRBD1 (6 bases). This CDR3 has 12 amino acids. The V end was cut by 3 bases, the J end by 8 bases, with 8 bases between. CDR1 is MDHEN, CDR2 SYDVKM, per germline. In nucleotides, the CDR3 is TGTGCCAGCAGTTTCTACAGGGAGCCCCAGCATTTT. Encoded protein: CASSFYREPQHF.

V is TRBV9 and J is TRBJ1-1; 8 positions match TRBD1. Germline loops: CDR1 SGDLS, CDR2 YYNGEE. The V and J ends lost 3 bases and 1 base, in that order; junction bases with no gene match: 2. This CDR3 comprises 14 residues. The CDR3 reads CASSGGTGNTEAFF. DNA for the CDR3: TGTGCCAGCAGCGGTGGGACAGGGAACACTGAAGCTTTCTTT.

The V call is TRBV6-4, the J call TRBJ1-2; 8 bases are shared with TRBD1. Germline-derived CDR1 and CDR2 are MRHNA and SNTAGT. V lost 5 bases, J lost 8 bases, and 13 bases stayed unmatched. CDR3 length equals 15 residues. CDR3 in amino acids: CASSPDGTGSLGYTF. CDR3 coding DNA: TGTGCCAGCAGTCCGGACGGGACAGGATCCCTAGGCTACACCTTC.

The gene calls are TRBV27 and TRBJ2-2, with 7 bases that match TRBD1. The ends lost 8 bases at V and 3 bases at J; junction bases unmatched: 6. The CDR3 consists of 14 residues. Germline V gives CDR1 MNHEY, CDR2 SMNVEV (reference sequence). As DNA, the CDR3 is TGTGCCAGCCGTTACGACAGGGACACCGGGGAGCTGTTTTTT. This codes for CASRYDRDTGELFF.

V and J are TRBV28 and TRBJ1-5; D might be TRBD1 (6 bases). V was shortened by 6 bases and J by 4 bases, with 13 bases between the two germline ends. This CDR3 region has 14 residues. Germline CDR1 is MDHEN and CDR2 is SYDVKM. Here the CDR3 DNA reads TGTGCCAGCAGATTCCACAGGGATAATCAGCCCCAGCATTTT. Its protein product is CASRFHRDNQPQHF.

The V call is TRBV2, the J call TRBJ2-7; D is possibly TRBD1 (6 bases). CDR1 SNHLY and CDR2 FYNNEI come from the germline V gene. The germline V and J ends were trimmed by 11 bases and 1 base, with 18 bases remaining between them. The CDR3 extends over 14 amino acids. Here the CDR3 DNA reads TGTGCCCGCCAGACAGGCTCCAATTCCTACGAGCAGTACTTC. Encoded protein: CARQTGSNSYEQYF.

The CDR3 bases are TGTGCCAGCAGCACTTACGGCACAGATACGCAGTATTTT. Protein sequence: CASSTYGTDTQYF. The V gene is TRBV7-3, the J gene TRBJ2-3; D gene unclear. Trimming cost V 5 bases and J 1 base, with 7 bases left between them. This CDR3 has 13 residues. Germline V gene lookup returns CDR1 SGHTA and CDR2 FQGTGA.

V gene TRBV2 combines with J gene TRBJ2-5; D call uncertain. This CDR3 is 12 amino acids long. The germline CDR1 and CDR2 sequences are SNHLY and FYNNEI. V dropped 0 bases and J dropped 7 bases, with 6 bases sitting between them. CDR3 protein: CASSEAQATQYF. The DNA for the CDR3 is TGTGCCAGCAGTGAAGCGCAGGCGACCCAGTACTTC.